Sequencing of this T cell receptor beta chain was carried out in a study of blood T cell repertoires in COVID-19. As for the study in general: Specimens from acute and convalescent COVID-19 originated in the United States, Italy and Spain. In each case, the material was cDNA or gDNA derived from T cells, B-cell-depleted T cells, or PBMCs.

Germline assignment: CDR1 LGHDT and CDR2 YNNKEL (reference sequence). This CDR3 region has 13 residues. V was clipped by 1 base and J by 8 bases, with 11 bases between them. Original analysis: Reference gene primer amplification gave estimated nucleated cell counts. Clones were sequenced by immunoSEQ multiplex PCR, and TCRdb holds only the in-frame ones, with some missing. D and trimming come from the DNA, and the V and J calls and clone size come from that table. Seen here are about 190,000 clones, almost 90% observed once, and the top ten hold about 0.58%. The sequence came from a man aged 45-65 years with acute or convalescent COVID-19. The rearrangement uses TRBV3-1 (or the pseudogene TRBV3-2) and TRBJ1-2; weak D call: TRBD1 (5 bases). The sequencing input was peripheral blood. CDR3 sequence: CASSQGAGGGYTF. The CDR3 nucleotides are TGTGCCAGCAGCCAAGGTGCGGGGGGAGGCTACACCTTC.